The 21 T cell receptor beta chains below were found in one sample sequenced in a study of T cells after yellow fever vaccination. TCRdb independently ran MiXCR on the 5' RACE reads; one entry per CDR3 protein. This table has under 400,000 distinct CDR3 sequences, around a tenth appearing once. Here the sequenced sample was PBMCs, taken on the day of the first yellow fever vaccination. All receptors derive from a man in his late teens or twenties who received the YFV17D yellow fever vaccine.

This clonotype appeared many times. The chain links TRBV12-3 or TRBV12-4 to TRBJ1-6; maybe TRBD1 (5 bases). Trimming took off 3 bases at V and 0 bases at J, with 9 bases between the two ends. The CDR3 totals 16 residues. The DNA for the CDR3 is TGTGCCAGCAGTTTTGGACAAAGCTCCTATAATTCACCCCTCCACTTT. It codes for CASSFGQSSYNSPLHF.

The V and J genes are TRBV7-7 and TRBJ1-3; unclear D gene. Germline V gene data show CDR1 as SSHAT and CDR2 as FNYEAQ (reference sequence). V was pared by 1 base and J by 4 bases, with 5 bases between. The CDR3 is 13 amino acids. CDR3 protein: CASSLDTGNTIYF. CDR3 DNA: TGTGCCAGCAGCTTAGATACGGGAAACACCATATATTTT.

The V gene is TRBV6-1, the J gene TRBJ1-4; maybe TRBD1 (5 bases). CDR1 and CDR2 (germline): MNHNS, SASEGT. Trimming cost V 8 bases and J 8 bases, with 15 bases left between them. The CDR3 loop spans 13 amino acids. The CDR3 loop is CASWSRVGEKLFF. The CDR3 bases are TGTGCCAGCTGGAGCAGGGTGGGCGAAAAACTGTTTTTT.

The chain recombines TRBV3-1 with TRBJ2-2; TRBD1 matches 7 bases. V was pared by 5 bases and J by 7 bases, with 10 bases of the junction left unmatched. Per germline, CDR1 LGHDT and CDR2 YNNKEL (reference sequence). The CDR3 runs to 15 residues. Here the CDR3 DNA reads TGTGCCAGCAGCTATGGGGACAGAGGGAGCGGGGAGCTGTTTTTT. Encoded protein: CASSYGDRGSGELFF. The entire variable domain, with the rest obtained from reference TRBV3-1 and TRBJ2-2, is as follows: DTAVSQTPKYLVTQMGNDKSIKCEQNLGHDTMYWYKQDSKKFLKIMFSYNNKELIINETVPNRFSPKSPDKAHLNLHINSLELGDSAVYFCASSYGDRGSGELFFGEGSRLTVL.

A few counts support this clonotype. J is TRBJ2-7 and V is TRBV7-8; TRBD1 aligns across 7 bases. CDR1 is SGHVS, CDR2 FQNEAQ, per germline. The CDR3 length is 14 residues. The ends lost 2 bases at V and 3 bases at J; junction bases unmatched: 4. As DNA, the CDR3 is TGTGCCAGCAGCTTAACAGGGGCCGTCTACGAGCAGTACGTC. Its protein product is CASSLTGAVYEQYV.

This clonotype was observed at least ten times. The V gene is TRBV12-3 or TRBV12-4, the J gene TRBJ1-4; maybe TRBD1 (6 bases). The CDR3 totals 15 residues. The V end lost 2 bases, the J end lost 8 bases, and 15 bases lay between the germline ends. CDR3 residues: CASSLNGGMGEKLFF. CDR3 sequence (DNA): TGTGCCAGCAGTTTAAACGGGGGCATGGGAGAAAAACTGTTTTTT.

V and J are TRBV5-1 and TRBJ2-7; TRBD2 matches 8 bases. Germline assignment: CDR1 SGHRS and CDR2 YFSETQ. The CDR3 has 15 residues. With 0 bases clipped from V and 4 bases from J, the junction kept 6 bases outside the gene matches. Here the CDR3 DNA reads TGCGCCAGCAGCTTGGTCGGGGGGGAGGGATACGAGCAGTACGTC. Translating gives CASSLVGGEGYEQYV.

This clonotype has just a few counts. This chain joins TRBV7-9 and TRBJ2-5; the match to TRBD2 covers 9 bases. The CDR3 has 16 amino acids. Germline values: CDR1 SEHNR, CDR2 FQNEAQ (reference sequence). The V segment lost 5 bases and the J segment 2 bases; nucleotides outside the gene matches: 9. The CDR3 region has the DNA TGTGCCAGCAGCCCGTTAGCGGGGGCCGAACAAGAGACCCAGTACTTC. Translating it yields CASSPLAGAEQETQYF.

The CDR3 loop reads CASSHASQYSNQPQHF. CDR3 sequence (DNA): TGTGCCAGCTCACACGCCAGTCAGTATAGCAATCAGCCCCAGCATTTT. The V and J genes are TRBV18 and TRBJ1-5; D is unresolved. The CDR3 runs 16 residues. Germline CDR1 and CDR2: KGHSH and LQKENI. V dropped 4 bases and J dropped 0 bases, with 13 bases sitting between them.

This clonotype was picked up a small number of times. This chain uses TRBV20-1 with TRBJ1-2; 7 nucleotides align to TRBD1. The germline CDR1 and CDR2 sequences are DFQATT and SNEGSKA (reference sequence). The CDR3 is 12 amino acids. V lost 6 bases to trimming and J lost 8 bases; unmatched junction nucleotides: 9. DNA of the CDR3: TGCAGTGCGCAAGGGGGCGCGGGGGGCTACACCTTC. Its protein product is CSAQGGAGGYTF.

CDR3 nucleotides: TGTGCCAGTAGGCGAGAGCTTTCCTATAATTCACCCCTCCACTTT. Its translation: CASRRELSYNSPLHF. V gene TRBV19 combines with J gene TRBJ1-6; D gene ambiguous. Germline V gene lookup returns CDR1 LNHDA and CDR2 SQIVND (reference sequence). This CDR3 has 15 residues. The V end lost 6 bases, the J end lost 1 base, and 10 bases lay between the germline ends.

CDR3 sequence reads: CSARSTKSWRETQYF. CDR3 bases: TGCAGTGCTAGGTCCACAAAGTCCTGGCGGGAGACCCAGTACTTC. The V and J genes are TRBV20-1 and TRBJ2-5; D is undetermined. The ends were cut back, 3 bases at V and 5 bases at J, with 19 bases in the middle. The CDR3 length is 15 residues. CDR1 and CDR2 (germline): DFQATT, SNEGSKA (reference sequence).

The V and J genes are TRBV29-1 and TRBJ2-2; D is unclear. Germline assignment: CDR1 SQVTM and CDR2 ANQGSEA. Trimming took off 1 base at V and 5 bases at J, with 8 bases between the two ends. This CDR3 contains 13 residues. CDR3 in DNA: TGCAGCGTTGAAGGGGCGGTAACCGGGGAGCTGTTTTTT. Protein: CSVEGAVTGELFF.

The chain uses TRBV6-5 and TRBJ1-6; 9 bases are shared with TRBD1. The V and J ends lost 2 bases and 9 bases, in that order; junction bases with no gene match: 8. Germline V lookup: CDR1 MNHEY, CDR2 SVGAGI. This CDR3 spans 16 amino acids. The CDR3 spells CASSYPTGGTSSPLHF. The CDR3, as DNA: TGTGCCAGCAGTTACCCGACAGGGGGAACGAGTTCACCCCTCCACTTT.

V usage is TRBV19 and J usage is TRBJ1-4; D gene ambiguous. The CDR3 sequence is 15 residues long. In germline, CDR1 is LNHDA, CDR2 SQIVND (reference sequence). Trimming removed 6 bases at V and 4 bases at J, with 15 bases between. The CDR3 sequence: CASRGLHVDNEKLFF. Written as DNA, the CDR3 is TGTGCCAGTAGAGGGCTTCATGTTGATAATGAAAAACTGTTTTTT.

This clonotype was counted only a few times. The chain is built from TRBV4-2 and TRBJ1-5, with unresolved D. From germline, CDR1 is LGHNA and CDR2 YNFKEQ. The CDR3 extends over 17 amino acids. V was clipped by 1 base and J by 1 base, with 14 bases between them. The chain's CDR3 is CASSQVHRGGSNQPQHF. CDR3 in DNA: TGTGCCAGCAGCCAAGTCCATCGGGGTGGGAGCAATCAGCCCCAGCATTTT.

The chain joins TRBV14 to TRBJ2-1; D perhaps matches TRBD1 (6 bases). This CDR3 has 13 amino acids. Between the trimmed V and J ends, which lost 2 bases and 9 bases, there was a span of 11 bases. Per germline, CDR1 SGHDN and CDR2 FVKESK. The CDR3 region has the DNA TGTGCCAGCAGCCAAAGCAGGGGAACTGAGCAGTTCTTC. This sequence encodes CASSQSRGTEQFF.

The DNA for the CDR3 is TGTGCCAGCTCACCACTTCCCCAAGAGACCCAGTACTTC. Translating gives CASSPLPQETQYF. This chain uses TRBV18 with TRBJ2-5; the D is unclear. Trimming left V 1 base short and J 1 base short, with 4 bases between. The CDR3 sequence is 13 residues long. Germline values: CDR1 KGHSH, CDR2 LQKENI.

This chain connects TRBV28 to TRBJ2-2, with 10 bases identical to TRBD1. This CDR3 is 14 amino acids long. Germline assignment: CDR1 MDHEN and CDR2 SYDVKM. Trimming at V came to 8 bases and at J to 3 bases, leaving 3 bases not matched to a gene. The CDR3: CASGQGGDTGELFF. The CDR3 bases are TGTGCCAGCGGACAGGGGGGAGACACCGGGGAGCTGTTTTTT.

This clonotype was seen a few times. The gene calls are TRBV7-8 and TRBJ1-5; 7 nucleotides align to TRBD1. From germline, CDR1 is SGHVS and CDR2 FQNEAQ. The trim removed 1 base at V and 3 bases at J, leaving 9 bases unmatched. CDR3 length: 17 amino acids. CDR3 DNA: TGTGCCAGCAGCTTAGGCCTAGGGACAGATATCAATCAGCCCCAGCATTTT. This gives the protein CASSLGLGTDINQPQHF.

The CDR3: CASQTGGYNEQFF. CDR3 coding DNA: TGTGCCAGCCAGACAGGGGGGTACAATGAGCAGTTCTTC. The chain has TRBV4-2 and TRBJ2-1; TRBD1 aligns across 9 bases. J lost 4 bases, V lost 8 bases, and 3 bases had no gene match. Germline V gives CDR1 LGHNA, CDR2 YNFKEQ. The CDR3 is 13 residues long.